This TCR beta chain emerged from a study of PD-1 blockade in mismatch repair-deficient tumors. Study results and limitations: Tumor-resident clones, often undetectable pretreatment in blood, expanded then contracted after pembrolizumab.

Comments on this clone: The antigen is undetermined. The junction and the germline gene differ at one end; a read error may be behind it.

The CDR3 contains 13 residues. Germline CDR1 and CDR2: SGHDT and YYEEEE. TCRdb's table, derived via immunoSEQ multiplex PCR, lists solely in-frame clones and lacks some. This table holds around 16,000 clones, about 80% found once. PCR or immunohistochemistry showed mismatch repair deficiency in every enrolled patient. TCR sequencing covered a few patients who responded to pembrolizumab. This clonotype was obtained from an adult with mismatch repair-deficient cancer. The rearrangement joins TRBV5-6 to TRBJ1-2; D might be TRBD1 (5 bases). The source material was PBMCs, sampled 4 weeks after starting pembrolizumab. This CDR3 is CASRLGQGGGYTF. The DNA for the CDR3 is TGTGCCAGCAGATTGGGCCAGGGAGGTGGCTACACCTTC.